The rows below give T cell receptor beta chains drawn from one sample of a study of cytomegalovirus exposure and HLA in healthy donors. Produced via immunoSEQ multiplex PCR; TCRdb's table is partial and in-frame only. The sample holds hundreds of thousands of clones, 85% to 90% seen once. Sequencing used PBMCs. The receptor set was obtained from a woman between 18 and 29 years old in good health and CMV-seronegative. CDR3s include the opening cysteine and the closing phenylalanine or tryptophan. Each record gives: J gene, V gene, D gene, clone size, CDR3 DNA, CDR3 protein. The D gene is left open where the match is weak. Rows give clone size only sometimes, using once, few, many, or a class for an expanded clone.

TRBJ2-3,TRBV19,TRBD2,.,TGTGCCAGTAGTATGTGGGGGGGGAGCACAGATACGCAGTATTTT,CASSMWGGSTDTQYF
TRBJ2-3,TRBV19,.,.,TGTGCCAGTAGTAGCAGAGGTGCTCCGGATACGCAGTATTTT,CASSSRGAPDTQYF
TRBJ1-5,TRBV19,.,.,TGTGCCAGTAGTAACTACGACGGAGGGAATCAGCCCCAGCATTTT,CASSNYDGGNQPQHF
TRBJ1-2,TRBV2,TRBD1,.,TGTGCCGCCCACCCCAGGGACAGTACCGCTATGGGCTACACCTTC,CAAHPRDSTAMGYTF
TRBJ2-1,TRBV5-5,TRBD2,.,TGTGCCAGCAGCTTGGGGGCTAGCGGGGCGCACAATGAGCAGTTCTTC,CASSLGASGAHNEQFF
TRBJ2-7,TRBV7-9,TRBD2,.,TGTGCCAGCAGTAGGGGACTAACGTCGTCCTACGAGCAGTACTTC,CASSRGLTSSYEQYF
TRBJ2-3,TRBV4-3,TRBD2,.,TGCGCCAGCAGCCGCGGACTAGCGGCGAACACAGATACGCAGTATTTT,CASSRGLAANTDTQYF
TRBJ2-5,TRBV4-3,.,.,TGCGCCAGCAGCCGCTTACAGTGGGAGACCCAGTACTTC,CASSRLQWETQYF
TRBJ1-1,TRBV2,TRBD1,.,TGTGCCTCCGAGGGGGCGACTGAAGCTTTCTTT,CASEGATEAFF
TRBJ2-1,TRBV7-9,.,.,TGTGCCAGCAGCTCATTCGCTATGGTCAATGAGCAGTTCTTC,CASSSFAMVNEQFF
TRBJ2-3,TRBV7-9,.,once,TGTGCCAGCAGCCCACGTCTAGGAGCTAACACAGATACGCAGTATTTT,CASSPRLGANTDTQYF
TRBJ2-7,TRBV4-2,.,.,TGTGCCAGCAGCCAAGCCTCCGAGCAGTACTTC,CASSQASEQYF
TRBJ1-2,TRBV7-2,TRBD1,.,TGTGCCAGCAGTCTTCGGACAGGGGGGGACTATGGCTACACCTTC,CASSLRTGGDYGYTF
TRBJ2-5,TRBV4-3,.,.,TGCGCCAGCAGCCGCGCGCTGGGGGGGGGCGAGACCCAGTACTTC,CASSRALGGGETQYF
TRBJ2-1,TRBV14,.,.,TGTGCCAGCAGCCCTGACAATGAGCAGTTCTTC,CASSPDNEQFF
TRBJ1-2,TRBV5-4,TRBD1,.,TGTGCCAGCAGCCCAACCCCTACAGGGGCCGCTACCTCAAACTATGGCTACACCTTC,CASSPTPTGAATSNYGYTF
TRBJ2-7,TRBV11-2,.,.,TGTGCCAGCAGCTTTCACAGTAGCGAGCAGTACTTC,CASSFHSSEQYF
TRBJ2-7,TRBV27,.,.,TGTGCCAGCAGTGCTCCGGCTATGAGGCCCGAGCAGTACTTC,CASSAPAMRPEQYF
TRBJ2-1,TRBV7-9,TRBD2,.,TGTGCCAGCAGCATTGGGACTAGCGAAAGCAATGAGCAGTTCTTC,CASSIGTSESNEQFF
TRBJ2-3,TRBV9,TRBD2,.,TGTGCCAGCAGTGCCCGGGGGGGGACACTGCGAGATACGCAGTATTTT,CASSARGGTLRDTQYF
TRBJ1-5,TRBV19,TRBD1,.,TGTGCCAGTCGGTTGGGGGACAGGGCCGGCAATCAGCCCCAGCATTTT,CASRLGDRAGNQPQHF
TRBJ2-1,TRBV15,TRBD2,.,TGTGCCACCAGCGAAACTAGCGGGGGTTACAATGAGCAGTTCTTC,CATSETSGGYNEQFF
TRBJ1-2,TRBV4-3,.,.,TGCGCCAGCAGCCAAGATGCGCAAAACTACACCTTC,CASSQDAQNYTF
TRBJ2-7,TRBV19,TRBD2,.,TGTGCCAGCTCAAGAGAGATTCGTAGCGGGATAAGGCAGTACTTC,CASSREIRSGIRQYF
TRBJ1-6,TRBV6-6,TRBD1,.,TGTGCCAGCGGCCGGGACAGGGCCACCTCACCCCTCCACTTT,CASGRDRATSPLHF
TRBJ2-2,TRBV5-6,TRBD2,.,TGTGCCAGCAGCTTGGCCGTGGCGGGGGGCACCGGGGAGCTGTTTTTT,CASSLAVAGGTGELFF
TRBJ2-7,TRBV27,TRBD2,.,TGTGCCAGCAGTTTCGCGGGAGGCCCCTACGAGCAGTACTTC,CASSFAGGPYEQYF
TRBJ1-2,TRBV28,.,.,TGTGCCAGCAGAACGTCGACAGGATATGGCTACACCTTC,CASRTSTGYGYTF
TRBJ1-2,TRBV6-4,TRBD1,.,TGTGCCAGTCCTCCCCGGGACAGGAGAGCTAACTATGGCTACACCTTC,CASPPRDRRANYGYTF
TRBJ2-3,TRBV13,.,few,TGTGCCAGCAGCACCGGACCGGGGGGCACAGATACGCAGTATTTT,CASSTGPGGTDTQYF
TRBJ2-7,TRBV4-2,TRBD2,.,TGTGCCAGCAGCCAAGCGGGGACTAGCGGGACCTCCTACGAGCAGTACTTC,CASSQAGTSGTSYEQYF
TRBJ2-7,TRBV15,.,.,TGTGCCACCAGCAGAGGCGACCGAGGGGAGCAGTACTTC,CATSRGDRGEQYF
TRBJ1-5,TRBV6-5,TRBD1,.,TGTGCCAGCAGTTACCGCGGACAGGGGAATTGGCAGCCCCAGCATTTT,CASSYRGQGNWQPQHF
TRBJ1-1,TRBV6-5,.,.,TGTGCCAGCAGAACCGGCGGGGGGAACACTGAAGCTTTCTTT,CASRTGGGNTEAFF
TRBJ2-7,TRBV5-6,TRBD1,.,TGTGCCAGCAGCTGGGGACAGGGACCCCTCGAGCAGTACTTC,CASSWGQGPLEQYF
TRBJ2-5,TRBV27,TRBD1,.,TGTGCCAGCAGGGCCAACAGGGGGTTAGGGACCCAGTACTTC,CASRANRGLGTQYF
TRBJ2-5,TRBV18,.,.,TGTGCCAGCTCACAGAACAGCCTCCAAGAGATCCAGTACTTC,CASSQNSLQEIQYF